The 21 T cell receptor beta chains reported below all come from one sample, sequenced in a study of blood T cell repertoires in COVID-19. The table came from immunoSEQ multiplex PCR; TCRdb's copy has only in-frame clones and leaves some out. The sample contains about 360,000 clones, approximately 86% of which appear only once. The source material was PBMCs or T cells enriched from blood (not recorded which). The source is a woman aged 40-49 years with acute COVID-19.

This clone was detected only once. The genes are TRBV6-5 and TRBJ1-5; 8 bases are a match to TRBD1. The CDR3 covers 15 residues. The trim removed 6 bases at V and 11 bases at J, leaving 15 bases unmatched. Germline V gene data show CDR1 as MNHEY and CDR2 as SVGAGI. In DNA form, the CDR3 reads TGTGCCAGCAGCGCACCGGACAGGGCCAAAGAAGCCCAGCATTTT. Protein: CASSAPDRAKEAQHF.

The V gene is TRBV2, the J gene TRBJ1-1, with D possibly TRBD1 on 5 matching bases. The germline gives CDR1 SNHLY, CDR2 FYNNEI. The CDR3 consists of 12 residues. Trimming pared 6 bases from V and 8 bases from J, leaving 13 bases between. The DNA of the CDR3 is TGTGCCAGCAGCTCCGACAGCCGCGAAGCTTTCTTT. Translation: CASSSDSREAFF.

This chain connects TRBV19 to TRBJ1-3, with a tentative D call TRBD1 (6 bases). The CDR3 has 15 amino acids. V lost 3 bases, J lost 2 bases, and 11 bases lay in between. Looked up from germline, CDR1 is LNHDA and CDR2 is SQIVND (reference sequence). The CDR3 region is CASSILGGAGNTIYF. CDR3 DNA sequence: TGTGCCAGTAGTATCTTAGGGGGAGCTGGAAACACCATATATTTT.

This clone was counted between two and nine times. The chain recombines TRBV4-1 with TRBJ2-3; 10 nucleotides line up with TRBD1. CDR3 length: 16 amino acids. With 1 base clipped from V and 5 bases from J, the junction kept 6 bases outside the gene matches. Germline V gene data show CDR1 as MGHRA and CDR2 as YSYEKL. CDR3: CASSQGRQGAGDTQYF. The CDR3 DNA follows: TGCGCCAGCAGCCAAGGGCGACAGGGGGCAGGAGATACGCAGTATTTT.

The chain links TRBV7-9 to TRBJ2-7; perhaps TRBD1 as D (7 bases). The germline V gene has CDR1 SEHNR and CDR2 FQNEAQ (reference sequence). This CDR3 comprises 15 residues. Trimming cost V 6 bases and J 2 bases, with 17 bases left between them. The CDR3 DNA sequence: TGTGCCAGCAGTCGGGAGTCCGGGACAGCCTACGAGCAGTACTTC. Its protein product is CASSRESGTAYEQYF.

The chain is built from TRBV7-9 and TRBJ1-5; tentatively, D is TRBD1 (6 bases). There are 16 residues in the CDR3. Trimming stripped 3 bases from V and 3 bases from J, with 15 bases between. CDR1 and CDR2 from the germline V gene are SEHNR and FQNEAQ (reference sequence). The CDR3 DNA reads as TGTGCCAGCAGCTTGGTTGGGGGGGCGAACAATCAGCCCCAGCATTTT. Its protein is CASSLVGGANNQPQHF.

The V gene is TRBV2, the J gene TRBJ2-7; 7 bases line up with TRBD1. CDR3 length equals 14 residues. CDR1 is SNHLY, CDR2 FYNNEI, per germline. The V and J ends lost 4 bases and 1 base, in that order; junction bases with no gene match: 4. The CDR3, as DNA: TGTGCCAGCAGTGGACAGGGTATGTCCTACGAGCAGTACTTC. It translates to CASSGQGMSYEQYF.

CDR3 sequence: CASNLARAAGEQYF. The CDR3 DNA reads TGTGCCAGCAACTTAGCGAGGGCGGCGGGCGAGCAGTACTTC. The chain combines TRBV5-6 with TRBJ2-7, with D perhaps TRBD2 (5 bases). Germline-derived CDR1 and CDR2 are SGHDT and YYEEEE. The CDR3 runs to 14 residues. V lost 6 bases to trimming and J lost 6 bases, with 19 bases between them. The entire variable domain, with the rest obtained from reference TRBV5-6 and TRBJ2-7, is as follows: DAGVTQSPTHLIKTRGQQVTLRCSPKSGHDTVSWYQQALGQGPQFIFQYYEEEERQRGNFPDRFSGHQFPNYSSELNVNALLLGDSALYLCASNLARAAGEQYFGPGTRLTVT.

The chain couples TRBV2 to TRBJ2-3; the match to TRBD2 covers 8 bases. This CDR3 spans 14 amino acids. Germline values: CDR1 SNHLY, CDR2 FYNNEI. With 8 bases clipped from V and 0 bases from J, the junction kept 4 bases outside the gene matches. Written as DNA, the CDR3 is TGTGCCAGCCTAGCGGGTACTAGCACAGATACGCAGTATTTT. Amino acids: CASLAGTSTDTQYF.

V is TRBV15 and J is TRBJ2-7; TRBD2 matches 9 bases. Looked up from germline, CDR1 is LNHNV and CDR2 is YYDKDF (reference sequence). This CDR3 is 13 amino acids long. Germline trimming cut 0 bases from V and 13 bases from J; bases unmatched to any gene: 7. The CDR3 DNA follows: TGTGCCACCAGCAGAGATGGGCGGGGGGGGAGTTACTTC. Amino acids: CATSRDGRGGSYF.

This clone was seen only a few times. This chain links TRBV7-2 with TRBJ1-1, with 7 bases identical to TRBD1. Germline values: CDR1 SGHTA, CDR2 FQGNSA. V was clipped by 3 bases and J by 4 bases; unmatched bases: 2. There are 13 residues in the CDR3. CDR3 nucleotides: TGTGCCAGCAGCTTCGACAGGGTCACTGAAGCTTTCTTT. Protein product: CASSFDRVTEAFF. Full variable domain (rest looked up from reference TRBV7-2 and TRBJ1-1): GAGVSQSPSNKVTEKGKDVELRCDPISGHTALYWYRQSLGQGLEFLIYFQGNSAPDKSGLPSDRFSAERTGGSVSTLTIQRTQQEDSAVYLCASSFDRVTEAFFGQGTRLTVV.

Concerning this clone itself: The same CDR3 is also encoded by other DNA sequences in this sample. The CDR3 spells CASSSDRAYGYTF. CDR3 coding DNA: TGCGCCAGCAGTTCGGACAGGGCCTATGGCTACACCTTC. V and J are TRBV5-1 and TRBJ1-2; 8 bases align to TRBD1. The CDR3 contains 13 residues. The V gene's germline CDR1 is SGHRS and CDR2 YFSETQ. The V and J ends lost 5 bases and 4 bases, in that order; junction bases with no gene match: 4. The full variable domain, completed using reference TRBV5-1 and TRBJ1-2, is KAGVTQTPRYLIKTRGQQVTLSCSPISGHRSVSWYQQTPGQGLQFLFEYFSETQRNKGNFPGRFSGRQFSNSRSEMNVSTLELGDSALYLCASSSDRAYGYTFGSGTRLTVV.

This chain links TRBV15 with TRBJ1-5; D call uncertain. The CDR3 is made up of 16 amino acids. Germline CDR1 LNHNV, CDR2 YYDKDF (reference sequence). Trimming left V 4 bases short and J 2 bases short, with 15 bases between. The CDR3 nucleotides read TGTGCCACCAGCAAGTTTAGGTGGGAGGGCAATCAGCCCCAGCATTTT. Translated, it gives CATSKFRWEGNQPQHF.

The V and J genes are TRBV24-1 and TRBJ1-2; 9 bases are a match to TRBD1. This CDR3 has 18 residues. The J segment lost 0 bases and the V segment lost 7 bases, leaving 14 bases of the junction unmatched. Germline CDR1 is KGHDR and CDR2 is SFDVKD. CDR3 DNA sequence: TGTGCCACCAGCCCGGGGCCCGACAGGGGGGAAGCTAACTATGGCTACACCTTC. Residues: CATSPGPDRGEANYGYTF.

The chain couples TRBV19 to TRBJ2-5; TRBD1 matches 7 bases. There are 14 residues in the CDR3. J gave up 4 bases and V 5 bases, and 7 bases lay outside the gene matches. CDR1 and CDR2 from the germline V gene are LNHDA and SQIVND (reference sequence). Here the CDR3 reads CASSADRALETQYF. In nucleotides, the CDR3 is TGTGCCAGTAGTGCCGACAGGGCTTTAGAGACCCAGTACTTC.

The genes are TRBV9 and TRBJ2-7, with D perhaps matching TRBD1 (5 bases). Germline-derived CDR1 and CDR2 are SGDLS and YYNGEE. The V and J ends lost 0 bases and 6 bases respectively, with 16 bases between them. The CDR3 sequence is 15 residues long. The CDR3: CASSVGLTGTGEQYF. The CDR3 DNA reads TGTGCCAGCAGCGTAGGGTTAACAGGAACGGGCGAGCAGTACTTC. The whole variable domain, remainder taken from reference TRBV9 and TRBJ2-7, is DSGVTQTPKHLITATGQRVTLRCSPRSGDLSVYWYQQSLDQGLQFLIQYYNGEERAKGNILERFSAQQFPDLHSELNLSSLELGDSALYFCASSVGLTGTGEQYFGPGTRLTVT.

This clone was seen a few times. The chain links TRBV6-5 to TRBJ2-2, with D perhaps matching TRBD1 (5 bases). V dropped 6 bases and J dropped 7 bases, with 15 bases sitting between them. The CDR3 covers 14 residues. Germline-derived CDR1 and CDR2 are MNHEY and SVGAGI. Here the CDR3 DNA reads TGTGCCAGCAGACGCCTAACTACAGGCGGGGAGCTGTTTTTT. Protein sequence: CASRRLTTGGELFF.

The chain is built from TRBV13 and TRBJ2-7; 10 nucleotides line up with TRBD2. Per the germline V gene, CDR1 is PRHDT and CDR2 is FYEKMQ (reference sequence). The junction had 17 bases not matched to a gene; V was cut back by 7 bases and J by 11 bases. The CDR3 is made up of 15 amino acids. CDR3 residues: CASTPLLAGAQGKYF. CDR3 bases: TGTGCCAGCACCCCTCTCCTAGCGGGGGCCCAGGGAAAGTACTTC. The full variable domain, completed using reference TRBV13 and TRBJ2-7, is AAGVIQSPRHLIKEKRETATLKCYPIPRHDTVYWYQQGPGQDPQFLISFYEKMQSDKGSIPDRFSAQQFSDYHSELNMSSLELGDSALYFCASTPLLAGAQGKYFGPGTRLTVT.

In DNA form, the CDR3 reads TGCGCCAGCAGCTTTGGGACAGGGGGCCCCACGAACACTGAAGCTTTCTTT. Amino acid sequence: CASSFGTGGPTNTEAFF. The V and J genes are TRBV5-1 and TRBJ1-1, with 12 bases that match TRBD1. The CDR3 consists of 17 residues. Germline-derived CDR1 and CDR2 are SGHRS and YFSETQ. Unmatched junction bases numbered 6, after V lost 2 bases and J lost 1 base.

This clone was observed once. The V call is TRBV7-8, the J call TRBJ1-2, with 8 bases matching TRBD1. CDR3 length: 13 residues. CDR1 SGHVS and CDR2 FQNEAQ come from the germline V gene. The ends lost 5 bases at V and 6 bases at J; junction bases unmatched: 5. This CDR3 reads CASSLRDRNGYTF. DNA of the CDR3: TGTGCCAGCAGCCTCCGGGACAGGAATGGCTACACCTTC.

The chain combines TRBV24-1 with TRBJ2-1, with unresolved D. Trimming pared 2 bases from V and 5 bases from J, leaving 6 bases between. Germline V gene sequence: CDR1 KGHDR, CDR2 SFDVKD. This CDR3 comprises 13 residues. For the CDR3, the DNA is TGTGCCACCAGTGATTGGGCACACAATGAGCAGTTCTTC. This gives the protein CATSDWAHNEQFF.